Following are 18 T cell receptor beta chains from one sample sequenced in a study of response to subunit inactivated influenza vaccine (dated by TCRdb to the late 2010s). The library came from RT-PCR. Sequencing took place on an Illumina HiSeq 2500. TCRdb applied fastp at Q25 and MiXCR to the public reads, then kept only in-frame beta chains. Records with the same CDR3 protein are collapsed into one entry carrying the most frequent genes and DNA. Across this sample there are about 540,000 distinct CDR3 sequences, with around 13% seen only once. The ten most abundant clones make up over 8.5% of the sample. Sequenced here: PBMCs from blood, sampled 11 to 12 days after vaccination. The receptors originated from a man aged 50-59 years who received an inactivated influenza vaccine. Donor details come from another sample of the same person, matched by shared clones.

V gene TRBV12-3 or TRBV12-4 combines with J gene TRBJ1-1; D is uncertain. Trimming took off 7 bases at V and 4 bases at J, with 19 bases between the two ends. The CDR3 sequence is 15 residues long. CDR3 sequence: CASTPPSRDSTEAFF. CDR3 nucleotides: TGTGCCAGCACCCCCCCGAGCCGCGATTCCACTGAAGCTTTCTTT.

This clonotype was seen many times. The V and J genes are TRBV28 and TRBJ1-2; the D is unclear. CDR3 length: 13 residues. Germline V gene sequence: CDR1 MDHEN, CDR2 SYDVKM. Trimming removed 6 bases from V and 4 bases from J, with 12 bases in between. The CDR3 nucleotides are TGTGCCAGCAGCCTTAGGCCGTCCTATGGCTACACCTTC. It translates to CASSLRPSYGYTF.

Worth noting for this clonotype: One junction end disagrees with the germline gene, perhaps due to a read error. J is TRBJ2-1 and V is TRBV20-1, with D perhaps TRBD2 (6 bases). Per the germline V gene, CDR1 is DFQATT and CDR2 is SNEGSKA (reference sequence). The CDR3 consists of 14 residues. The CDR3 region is CSASRGGSSNEQFF. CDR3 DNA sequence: TGCAGTGCTAGTCGGGGAGGTTCCTCCAATGAGCAGTTCTTC.

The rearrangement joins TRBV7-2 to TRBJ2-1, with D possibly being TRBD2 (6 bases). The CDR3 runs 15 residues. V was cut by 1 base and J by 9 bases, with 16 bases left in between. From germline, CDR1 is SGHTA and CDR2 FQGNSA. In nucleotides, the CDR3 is TGTGCCAGCAGCTTAGTAAGTGGGAGGCAGGGTGAGCAGTTCTTC. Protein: CASSLVSGRQGEQFF.

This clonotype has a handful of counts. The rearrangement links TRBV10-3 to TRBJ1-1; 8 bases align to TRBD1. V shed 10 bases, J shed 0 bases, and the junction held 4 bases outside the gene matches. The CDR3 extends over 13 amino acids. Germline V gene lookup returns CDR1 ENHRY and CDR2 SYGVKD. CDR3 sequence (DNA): TGTGCCACCTTGGGACAGGTGAACACTGAAGCTTTCTTT. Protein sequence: CATLGQVNTEAFF.

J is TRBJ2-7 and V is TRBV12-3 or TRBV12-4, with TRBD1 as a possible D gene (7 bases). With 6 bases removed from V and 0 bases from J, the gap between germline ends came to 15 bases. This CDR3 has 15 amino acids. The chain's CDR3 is CASRARGAASYEQYF. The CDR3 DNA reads TGTGCCAGCAGGGCCAGGGGGGCTGCCTCCTACGAGCAGTACTTC.

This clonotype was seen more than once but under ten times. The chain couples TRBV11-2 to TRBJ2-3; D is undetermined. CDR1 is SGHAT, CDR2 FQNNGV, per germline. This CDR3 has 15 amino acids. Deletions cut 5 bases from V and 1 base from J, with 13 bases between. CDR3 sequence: CASSTIPVRTDTQYF. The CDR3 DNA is TGTGCCAGCAGCACAATACCGGTCCGCACAGATACGCAGTATTTT.

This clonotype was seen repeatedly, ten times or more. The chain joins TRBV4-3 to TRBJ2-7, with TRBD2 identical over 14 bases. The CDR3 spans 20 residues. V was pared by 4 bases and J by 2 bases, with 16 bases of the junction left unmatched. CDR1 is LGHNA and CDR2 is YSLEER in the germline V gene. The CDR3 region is CASSPPRGRGLAGAPYEQYF. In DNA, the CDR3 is TGCGCCAGCAGCCCCCCAAGGGGCCGGGGACTAGCGGGAGCTCCCTACGAGCAGTACTTC.

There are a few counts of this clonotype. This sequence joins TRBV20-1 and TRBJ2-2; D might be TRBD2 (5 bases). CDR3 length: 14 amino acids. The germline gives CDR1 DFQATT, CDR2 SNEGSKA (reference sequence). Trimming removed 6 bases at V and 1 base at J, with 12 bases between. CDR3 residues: CSASGLLNTGELFF. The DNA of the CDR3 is TGCAGTGCCAGTGGACTTTTGAACACCGGGGAGCTGTTTTTT.

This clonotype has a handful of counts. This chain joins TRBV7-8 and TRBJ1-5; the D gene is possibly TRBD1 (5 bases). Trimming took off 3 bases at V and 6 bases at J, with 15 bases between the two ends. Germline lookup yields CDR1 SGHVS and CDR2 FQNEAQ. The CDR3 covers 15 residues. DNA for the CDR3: TGTGCCAGCAGCTTCTACGGGACGGGTGGTCAGCCCCAGCATTTT. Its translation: CASSFYGTGGQPQHF.

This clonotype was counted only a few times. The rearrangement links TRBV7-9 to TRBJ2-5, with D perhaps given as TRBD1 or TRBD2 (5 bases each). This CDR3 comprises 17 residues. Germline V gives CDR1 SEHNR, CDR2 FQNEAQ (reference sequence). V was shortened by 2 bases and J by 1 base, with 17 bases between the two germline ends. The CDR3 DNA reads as TGTGCCAGCAGCTTAACCGGCAGGGCGAGGGGCCAAGAGACCCAGTACTTC. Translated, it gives CASSLTGRARGQETQYF.

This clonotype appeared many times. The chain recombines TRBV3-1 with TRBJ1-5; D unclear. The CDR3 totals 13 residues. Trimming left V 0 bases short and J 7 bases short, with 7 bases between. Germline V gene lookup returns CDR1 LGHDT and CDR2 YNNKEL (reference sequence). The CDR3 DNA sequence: TGTGCCAGCAGCCAAGAATCCGGACAGCCCCAGCATTTT. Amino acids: CASSQESGQPQHF. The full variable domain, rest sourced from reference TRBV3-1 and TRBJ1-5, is DTAVSQTPKYLVTQMGNDKSIKCEQNLGHDTMYWYKQDSKKFLKIMFSYNNKELIINETVPNRFSPKSPDKAHLNLHINSLELGDSAVYFCASSQESGQPQHFGDGTRLSIL.

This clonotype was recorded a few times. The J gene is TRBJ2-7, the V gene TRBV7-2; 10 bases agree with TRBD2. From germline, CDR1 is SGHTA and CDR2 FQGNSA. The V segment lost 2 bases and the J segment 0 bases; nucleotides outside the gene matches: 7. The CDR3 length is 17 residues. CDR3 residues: CASSLPLAGVSSYEQYF. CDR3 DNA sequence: TGTGCCAGCAGCTTACCCCTAGCGGGGGTTAGCTCCTACGAGCAGTACTTC. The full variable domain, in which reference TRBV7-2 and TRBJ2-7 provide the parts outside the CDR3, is GAGVSQSPSNKVTEKGKDVELRCDPISGHTALYWYRQSLGQGLEFLIYFQGNSAPDKSGLPSDRFSAERTGGSVSTLTIQRTQQEDSAVYLCASSLPLAGVSSYEQYFGPGTRLTVT.

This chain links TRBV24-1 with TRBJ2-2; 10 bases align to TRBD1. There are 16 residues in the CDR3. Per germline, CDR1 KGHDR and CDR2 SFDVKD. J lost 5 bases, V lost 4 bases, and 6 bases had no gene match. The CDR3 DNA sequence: TGTGCCACCAGTGACATCAGGACAGGGGGTACCGGGGAGCTGTTTTTT. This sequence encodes CATSDIRTGGTGELFF.

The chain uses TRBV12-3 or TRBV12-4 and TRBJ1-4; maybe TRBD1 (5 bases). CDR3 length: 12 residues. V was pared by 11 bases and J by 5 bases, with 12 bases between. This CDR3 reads CASGVSNEKLFF. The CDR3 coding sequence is TGTGCCTCGGGGGTGAGCAATGAAAAACTGTTTTTT.

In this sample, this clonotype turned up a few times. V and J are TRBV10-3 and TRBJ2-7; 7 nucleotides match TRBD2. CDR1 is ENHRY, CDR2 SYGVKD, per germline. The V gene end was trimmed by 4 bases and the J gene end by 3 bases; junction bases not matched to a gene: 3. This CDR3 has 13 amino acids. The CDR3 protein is CAISAGLLYEQYF. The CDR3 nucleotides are TGTGCCATCAGTGCGGGACTACTCTACGAGCAGTACTTC.

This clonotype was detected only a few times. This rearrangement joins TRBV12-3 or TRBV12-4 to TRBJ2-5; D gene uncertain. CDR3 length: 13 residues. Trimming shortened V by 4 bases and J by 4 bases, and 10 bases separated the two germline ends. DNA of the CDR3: TGTGCCAGCAGTTCTGTGAGCCTAGAGACCCAGTACTTC. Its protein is CASSSVSLETQYF.

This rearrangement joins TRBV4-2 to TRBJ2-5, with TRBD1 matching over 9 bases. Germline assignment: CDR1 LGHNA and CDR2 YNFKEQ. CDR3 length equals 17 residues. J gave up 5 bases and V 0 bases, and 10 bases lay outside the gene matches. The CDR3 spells CASSQESVGQGWETQYF. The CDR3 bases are TGTGCCAGCAGCCAAGAAAGTGTTGGACAGGGGTGGGAGACCCAGTACTTC.